These 21 T cell receptor beta chains share one sample of origin, sequenced in a study of cytomegalovirus exposure and HLA in healthy donors. Vbeta (60) and Jbeta (13) primers were used in the PCR. Using immunoSEQ multiplex PCR, the repertoire was profiled, and TCRdb retains in-frame clones only, with some absent. In the table there are around 260,000 clones, approximately 80% of which are singletons. The sequenced sample consisted of PBMCs. The source of these receptors is a girl aged 2 to 9 in good health and CMV-seronegative.

The genes are TRBV30 and TRBJ2-3; D is unclear. V lost 4 bases and J 6 bases, leaving 11 bases between the germline ends. Germline V gives CDR1 GTSNPN, CDR2 SVGIG (reference sequence). CDR3 length: 12 amino acids. The CDR3 nucleotides read TGTGCCTGGAAGGCAGGCAGGGATACGCAGTATTTT. This translates into CAWKAGRDTQYF.

This clone has more than one count but fewer than ten. J is TRBJ1-1 and V is TRBV19; D unclear. CDR3 length equals 12 residues. Germline CDR1 is LNHDA and CDR2 is SQIVND (reference sequence). Trimming removed 3 bases from V and 2 bases from J, with 4 bases in between. Here the CDR3 reads CASSMLNTEAFF. The CDR3 region has the DNA TGTGCCAGTAGTATGTTAAACACTGAAGCTTTCTTT.

The count of this clone is one. The chain uses TRBV28 and TRBJ2-5; tentative D call: TRBD2 (6 bases). The CDR3 is 13 amino acids. V lost 8 bases to trimming and J lost 7 bases, with 17 bases between them. The germline gives CDR1 MDHEN, CDR2 SYDVKM. The CDR3 nucleotides read TGTGCCAGCGGAGGGAGAGCCCCAGGGACCCAGTACTTC. It translates to CASGGRAPGTQYF.

In its sample, this clone was seen a few times. The chain recombines TRBV5-4 with TRBJ2-7; tentative D call: TRBD1 (6 bases). There are 12 residues in the CDR3. Germline V gene lookup returns CDR1 SGHNT and CDR2 YYREEE (reference sequence). V was cut by 10 bases and J by 5 bases, with 16 bases left in between. CDR3 protein: CACRQGTDEQYF. CDR3 bases: TGTGCCTGTAGGCAGGGGACGGACGAGCAGTACTTC.

The sample holds a few counts of this clone. V gene TRBV28 combines with J gene TRBJ1-2, with a weak D call TRBD1 (5 bases). CDR1 and CDR2 (germline): MDHEN, SYDVKM. The ends were cut back, 6 bases at V and 0 bases at J, with 5 bases in the middle. The CDR3 spans 12 residues. CDR3 nucleotide sequence: TGTGCCAGCAGGACAGCTAACTATGGCTACACCTTC. This gives the protein CASRTANYGYTF.

This chain joins TRBV27 and TRBJ1-1; TRBD1 matches at 11 bases. Trimming cost V 0 bases and J 3 bases; bases outside gene matches: 3. Germline-derived CDR1 and CDR2 are MNHEY and SMNVEV (reference sequence). There are 16 residues in the CDR3. The chain's CDR3 is CASSLSPDRGHTEAFF. The CDR3, as DNA: TGTGCCAGCAGTTTATCTCCGGACAGGGGGCACACTGAAGCTTTCTTT.

The V gene is TRBV28, the J gene TRBJ2-7; D may be TRBD1 (7 bases). Germline V gene lookup returns CDR1 MDHEN and CDR2 SYDVKM. CDR3 length: 19 amino acids. V lost 3 bases, J lost 4 bases, and 28 bases lay in between. The CDR3 loop is CASSFDGTRDSRIQYEQYF. The CDR3 region has the DNA TGTGCCAGCAGTTTTGATGGCACGCGGGACAGCAGGATCCAGTACGAGCAGTACTTC. The full variable domain, its missing parts supplied by reference TRBV28 and TRBJ2-7, is DVKVTQSSRYLVKRTGEKVFLECVQDMDHENMFWYRQDPGLGLRLIYFSYDVKMKEKGDIPEGYSVSREKKERFSLILESASTNQTSMYLCASSFDGTRDSRIQYEQYFGPGTRLTVT.

V gene TRBV7-8 combines with J gene TRBJ2-1; possible D gene TRBD2, 5 bases. The V end was cut by 1 base, the J end by 7 bases, with 11 bases between. The CDR3 length is 14 residues. Per the germline V gene, CDR1 is SGHVS and CDR2 is FQNEAQ. The CDR3 coding sequence is TGTGCCAGCAGCTTAGTCCGCGGGCAGAATGAGCAGTTCTTC. Translating it yields CASSLVRGQNEQFF. The full variable domain, in which reference TRBV7-8 and TRBJ2-1 provide the parts outside the CDR3, is GAGVSQSPRYKVAKRGQDVALRCDPISGHVSLFWYQQALGQGPEFLTYFQNEAQLDKSGLPSDRFFAERPEGSVSTLKIQRTQQEDSAVYLCASSLVRGQNEQFFGPGTRLTVL.

The chain is built from TRBV28 and TRBJ2-5; tentative D call: TRBD1 (6 bases). The closer fit of TRBJ2-7 to the DNA end suggests the J call may be wrong. The CDR3 loop spans 14 amino acids. Germline-derived CDR1 and CDR2 are MDHEN and SYDVKM. The CDR3 region has the DNA TGTGCCAGCAATTTCCCCAACAGGGCTTACGAGCAGTACTTC. Encoded protein: CASNFPNRAYEQYF.

The chain is built from TRBV28 and TRBJ2-3; D is possibly TRBD2 (6 bases). The germline V gene encodes CDR1 MDHEN and CDR2 SYDVKM. CDR3 size: 15 residues. V lost 3 bases and J lost 2, with 12 bases in between. CDR3 amino acids: CASSLTGLATDTQYF. CDR3 DNA: TGTGCCAGCAGTTTGACGGGACTCGCCACAGATACGCAGTATTTT.

J is TRBJ2-5 and V is TRBV7-3; D perhaps matches TRBD2 (5 bases). Germline V gives CDR1 SGHTA, CDR2 FQGTGA. The CDR3 contains 13 residues. Trimming took 5 bases from V and 2 from J, leaving 9 bases between them. CDR3 nucleotide sequence: TGTGCCAGCAGCACCCGGGATCAAGAGACCCAGTACTTC. Translated: CASSTRDQETQYF.

V is TRBV5-1 and J is TRBJ2-3; 9 positions agree with TRBD1. V was pared by 6 bases and J by 4 bases, with 6 bases of the junction left unmatched. Germline CDR1 SGHRS, CDR2 YFSETQ. The CDR3 consists of 14 residues. The CDR3 DNA follows: TGCGCCAGCACCAGACAGGGGGTGGCAGATACGCAGTATTTT. Its protein product is CASTRQGVADTQYF.

The chain uses TRBV4-1 and TRBJ1-2; D remains ambiguous. The CDR3 is 15 amino acids. The germline gives CDR1 MGHRA, CDR2 YSYEKL. The V and J ends lost 7 bases and 3 bases respectively, with 18 bases between them. The CDR3 sequence: CASNEAWFLDYGYTF. The CDR3 nucleotides read TGCGCCAGCAATGAGGCCTGGTTTTTGGACTATGGCTACACCTTC.

V is TRBV28 and J is TRBJ2-5, with TRBD2 matching 11 bases. Trimming removed 3 bases from V and 1 base from J; junction bases left unmatched: 10. Germline V lookup: CDR1 MDHEN, CDR2 SYDVKM. The CDR3 covers 18 residues. CDR3 sequence (DNA): TGTGCCAGCAGTTTCTTACTAGCGGGAGCTCGGATCCAAGAGACCCAGTACTTC. It translates to CASSFLLAGARIQETQYF.

This clone was recorded a few times. This sequence joins TRBV2 and TRBJ2-5; 12 bases align to TRBD1. The CDR3 length is 15 residues. Germline loops: CDR1 SNHLY, CDR2 FYNNEI. V shed 11 bases, J shed 5 bases, and the junction held 12 bases outside the gene matches. CDR3 sequence (DNA): TGTGCCGCCAACCCCCGGGACAGGGGGCCGGAGACCCAGTACTTC. Translating it yields CAANPRDRGPETQYF.

The chain uses TRBV29-1 and TRBJ2-1, with 8 bases aligning to TRBD2. This CDR3 comprises 13 residues. Germline CDR1 reads SQVTM; CDR2 reads ANQGSEA. V shed 6 bases, J shed 0 bases, and the junction held 1 base outside the gene matches. CDR3 in DNA: TGCAGCGTCGGGACTAGCTCCTACAATGAGCAGTTCTTC. Encoded protein: CSVGTSSYNEQFF.

The chain has TRBV27 and TRBJ1-6; 8 bases map to TRBD1. In germline, CDR1 is MNHEY, CDR2 SMNVEV (reference sequence). With V trimmed by 3 bases and J by 4 bases, 5 bases remained unmatched. The CDR3 covers 16 residues. For the CDR3, the DNA is TGTGCCAGCAGTTTTTGGACAGGGTGGTATAATTCACCCCTCCACTTT. Its translation is CASSFWTGWYNSPLHF.

The CDR3 DNA reads TGTGCCAGCATCACAGAGAGCGGGGGCCCTTCCTACGAGCAGTACTTC. As protein: CASITESGGPSYEQYF. This chain uses TRBV2 with TRBJ2-5; 8 bases map to TRBD2. The J call may not be correct, given that the DNA end is closer to TRBJ2-7. The length of the CDR3 is 16 residues. Germline V CDR1 and CDR2: SNHLY, FYNNEI.

The chain carries TRBV28 and TRBJ1-3; D is unresolved. Per germline, CDR1 MDHEN and CDR2 SYDVKM. The V gene lost 10 bases and the J gene lost 2 bases, with 21 bases spanning the gap. The CDR3 sequence is 16 residues long. The CDR3, as DNA: TGTGCCATTCAAACAGCCCTTAGACGGACTGGAAACACCATATATTTT. Translating it yields CAIQTALRRTGNTIYF.

V usage is TRBV4-2 and J usage is TRBJ2-1; 8 bases align to TRBD2. Germline V lookup: CDR1 LGHNA, CDR2 YNFKEQ. The CDR3 has 15 amino acids. Germline trimming cut 1 base from V and 7 bases from J; bases unmatched to any gene: 6. The CDR3: CASSQAGGARNEQFF. The CDR3 DNA is TGTGCCAGCAGCCAAGCCGGGGGGGCCCGGAATGAGCAGTTCTTC.

This sequence joins TRBV30 and TRBJ2-7; 7 nucleotides agree with TRBD2. V shed 2 bases and J 4 bases; nucleotides not matched to a gene: 5. The germline V gene has CDR1 GTSNPN and CDR2 SVGIG (reference sequence). The CDR3 consists of 13 residues. The CDR3 DNA is TGTGCCTGGAGTAGGGAGGGTCTTTACGAGCAGTACTTC. It specifies CAWSREGLYEQYF.